These 29 T cell receptor beta chains came from one sample sequenced in a study of T cell repertoires in cytomegalovirus infection. TCRdb redid the calling of the reads with MiXCR, one entry per CDR3 protein. The repertoire includes fewer than 700,000 distinct CDR3 sequences, 24% of them detected once, and around 8% sits in the top ten. The material sequenced was CD8+ T cells from PBMCs. The receptors shown here come from a human donor in good health (CMV status not recorded). Some clones in this sample may be carry-over from other donors' samples.

The genes are TRBV20-1 and TRBJ2-7; 12 bases are shared with TRBD2. The CDR3 consists of 16 residues. Germline assignment: CDR1 DFQATT and CDR2 SNEGSKA (reference sequence). V dropped 2 bases and J dropped 2; count of bases not matched to a gene: 7. The CDR3 DNA sequence: TGCAGTGCTAGATCTCGGCTAGCGGGGGGGCCCTACGAGCAGTACGTC. The encoded protein is CSARSRLAGGPYEQYV.

In this sample, this clonotype turned up a few times. The rearrangement uses TRBV20-1 and TRBJ2-7; TRBD2 matches 7 bases. There are 13 residues in the CDR3. CDR1 DFQATT and CDR2 SNEGSKA come from the germline V gene (reference sequence). V gave up 2 bases and J gave up 7 bases; unmatched junction bases: 8. CDR3 protein: CSARLAVLAEQYF. Written as DNA, the CDR3 is TGCAGTGCTAGACTAGCGGTCTTGGCTGAGCAGTACTTC.

This clonotype has just a few counts. The chain recombines TRBV25-1 with TRBJ1-2, with 7 bases that match TRBD1. The CDR3 runs 16 residues. V gave up 2 bases and J gave up 1 base; unmatched junction bases: 7. Looked up from germline, CDR1 is MGHDK and CDR2 is SYGVNS. The CDR3 loop is CASSEALTGRNYGYTF. For the CDR3, the DNA is TGTGCCAGCAGTGAAGCTCTGACAGGGCGTAACTATGGCTACACCTTC.

This clonotype was picked up one time. This clone may be a read error of a much larger clone one base away. The rearrangement uses TRBV14 and TRBJ1-1; no definite D call. The germline CDR1 and CDR2 sequences are SGHDN and FVKESK. CDR3 length: 13 residues. The CDR3 DNA reads TGTGCCTGCAGCCCGGGCCGCTCTATTGAAGCTTTCTTT. Translated: CACSPGRSIEAFF.

This clonotype was counted between two and nine times. This sequence joins TRBV4-1 and TRBJ2-3; D not resolved. The CDR3 spans 18 residues. Trimming removed 4 bases at V and 0 bases at J, with 20 bases between. Per germline, CDR1 MGHRA and CDR2 YSYEKL. The CDR3 DNA follows: TGCGCCAGCAGCCCAGACCCCCATGGCGGAGCTAGCACAGATACGCAGTATTTT. This encodes CASSPDPHGGASTDTQYF.

J is TRBJ1-2 and V is TRBV7-9; tentatively, D is TRBD1 (5 bases). V lost 6 bases, J lost 7 bases, and 6 bases lay in between. The CDR3 consists of 10 residues. CDR1 is SEHNR, CDR2 FQNEAQ, per germline (reference sequence). The CDR3: CASRGLGYTF. DNA for the CDR3: TGTGCCAGCAGGGGGCTTGGCTACACCTTC.

The V gene is TRBV29-1, the J gene TRBJ2-3, with 8 bases fitting TRBD2. The CDR3 extends over 15 amino acids. CDR1 is SQVTM, CDR2 ANQGSEA, per germline. Germline trimming cut 1 base from V and 2 bases from J; bases unmatched to any gene: 5. CDR3 sequence: CSVEVPGLVTDTQYF. The CDR3 DNA sequence: TGCAGCGTTGAAGTCCCGGGACTAGTCACAGATACGCAGTATTTT.

The V and J genes are TRBV11-2 and TRBJ2-4; D possibly matches TRBD1 or TRBD2 (5 bases each). Deletions cut 1 base from V and 9 bases from J, with 19 bases between. This CDR3 contains 16 residues. Germline V CDR1 and CDR2: SGHAT, FQNNGV. CDR3 nucleotide sequence: TGTGCCAGCAGCTTAGTTGGGACGGATCGATGGGGCATTCAGTACTTC. Amino acids: CASSLVGTDRWGIQYF. The full variable domain, in which reference TRBV11-2 and TRBJ2-4 provide the parts outside the CDR3, is EAGVAQSPRYKIIEKRQSVAFWCNPISGHATLYWYQQILGQGPKLLIQFQNNGVVDDSQLPKDRFSAERLKGVDSTLKIQPAKLEDSAVYLCASSLVGTDRWGIQYFGAGTRLSVL.

At least ten counts were recorded for this clonotype. The rearrangement joins TRBV7-6 to TRBJ2-2; tentative D call: TRBD2 (6 bases). Germline V lookup: CDR1 SGHVS, CDR2 FNYEAQ. V gave up 6 bases and J gave up 0 bases, with 11 bases separating them. The length of the CDR3 is 15 residues. The CDR3 sequence: CASRRGTSNTGELFF. In DNA form, the CDR3 reads TGTGCCAGCAGGCGGGGCACCTCGAACACCGGGGAGCTGTTTTTT.

This chain uses TRBV24-1 with TRBJ2-2; no clear D gene. Between the trimmed V and J ends, which lost 3 bases and 2 bases, there was a span of 12 bases. The CDR3 totals 16 residues. Germline CDR1 is KGHDR and CDR2 is SFDVKD. The CDR3 spells CATSDLDLLNTGELFF. The CDR3 DNA reads as TGTGCCACCAGTGATCTAGATCTACTTAACACCGGGGAGCTGTTTTTT.

This clonotype was detected only a few times. The chain carries TRBV7-9 and TRBJ1-1, with 9 bases identical to TRBD1. Germline values: CDR1 SEHNR, CDR2 FQNEAQ (reference sequence). Trimming at V came to 5 bases and at J to 4 bases, leaving 2 bases not matched to a gene. CDR3 length: 13 residues. CDR3 DNA sequence: TGTGCCAGCAGCGGGACAGGGAGCACTGAAGCTTTCTTT. Amino acids: CASSGTGSTEAFF.

This clonotype came up a few times. The chain joins TRBV12-5 to TRBJ2-7, with 8 bases fitting TRBD1. This CDR3 is built from 12 residues. Germline assignment: CDR1 LGHNT and CDR2 FRNRAP. Germline trimming cut 7 bases from V and 5 bases from J; bases unmatched to any gene: 4. Here the CDR3 reads CASARTGNEQYF. Written as DNA, the CDR3 is TGTGCTAGTGCCAGGACAGGGAACGAGCAGTACTTC.

The chain recombines TRBV28 with TRBJ2-5, with D tentatively TRBD2 (5 bases). The CDR3 is made up of 14 amino acids. Germline V lookup: CDR1 MDHEN, CDR2 SYDVKM. V gave up 7 bases and J gave up 4 bases, with 16 bases separating them. The CDR3 loop reads CASTWTPGSETQYF. Written as DNA, the CDR3 is TGTGCCAGCACCTGGACTCCGGGGTCAGAGACCCAGTACTTC.

This clonotype was seen ten or more times. J is TRBJ1-6 and V is TRBV7-8; TRBD1 aligns across 10 bases. Trimming cost V 1 base and J 8 bases; bases outside gene matches: 5. CDR3 length equals 16 residues. Per the germline V gene, CDR1 is SGHVS and CDR2 is FQNEAQ. CDR3 nucleotide sequence: TGTGCCAGCAGCTTAGATAGGACAGGGGGAGATTCACCCCTCCACTTT. Translated: CASSLDRTGGDSPLHF.

This clonotype has more than one count but fewer than ten. J is TRBJ2-7 and V is TRBV27, with a possible D match to TRBD2 (5 bases). The V end was cut by 3 bases, the J end by 2 bases, with 8 bases between. This CDR3 is 13 amino acids long. Germline CDR1 and CDR2: MNHEY and SMNVEV (reference sequence). The CDR3 nucleotides read TGTGCCAGCAGTTTCGGGATAACCTACGAGCAGTACTTC. Its protein product is CASSFGITYEQYF.

This clonotype was detected a few times. The chain is built from TRBV28 and TRBJ2-5; TRBD1 matches at 7 bases. Germline values: CDR1 MDHEN, CDR2 SYDVKM. The CDR3 covers 17 residues. V dropped 5 bases and J dropped 2; count of bases not matched to a gene: 14. In DNA form, the CDR3 reads TGTGCCAGCAGTGACCCGGGACAGCCAGACCCACAAGAGACCCAGTACTTC. Amino acid sequence: CASSDPGQPDPQETQYF.

This clonotype was observed a few times. This sequence joins TRBV28 and TRBJ2-7; D call uncertain. The V gene lost 5 bases and the J gene lost 2 bases, with 16 bases spanning the gap. Germline CDR1 and CDR2: MDHEN and SYDVKM. The CDR3 runs 15 residues. The CDR3 DNA reads as TGTGCCAGCAGTACAATCTCCGTTCCAGCCTACGAGCAGTACGTC. Its translation is CASSTISVPAYEQYV.

This clonotype was picked up a small number of times. The V call is TRBV9, the J call TRBJ2-2, with D perhaps TRBD1 (6 bases). CDR1 and CDR2 from the germline V gene are SGDLS and YYNGEE. The CDR3 has 15 residues. V was cut by 2 bases and J by 3 bases, with 11 bases left in between. CDR3 bases: TGTGCCAGCAGCGTTTGGGACACCGACACCGGGGAGCTGTTTTTT. This gives the protein CASSVWDTDTGELFF.

The chain carries TRBV6-6 and TRBJ2-3, with D possibly being TRBD1 (6 bases). The CDR3 totals 14 residues. Trimming removed 4 bases at V and 13 bases at J, with 21 bases between. Looked up from germline, CDR1 is MNHNY and CDR2 is SVGAGI (reference sequence). CDR3 sequence: CASSSATDPAGEYF. The CDR3 coding sequence is TGTGCCAGCAGTTCGGCGACCGATCCTGCAGGGGAGTATTTT.

This clonotype was detected ten times or more. V is TRBV28 and J is TRBJ1-2, with D possibly being TRBD1 (6 bases). This CDR3 region has 16 residues. The ends were cut back, 4 bases at V and 13 bases at J, with 28 bases in the middle. Germline values: CDR1 MDHEN, CDR2 SYDVKM. The CDR3 coding sequence is TGTGCCAGCAGTTCCCCCTCTTGGACAGCGCGAGGGGGTCGCACCTTC. Translation: CASSSPSWTARGGRTF.

This clonotype turned up a few times. The chain has TRBV29-1 and TRBJ2-3; 7 bases align to TRBD1. After removal of 0 bases from V and 6 bases from J, the junction contained 6 bases not matched to a gene. The CDR3 is made up of 14 amino acids. Per the germline V gene, CDR1 is SQVTM and CDR2 is ANQGSEA. Here the CDR3 DNA reads TGCAGCGTTGAAGACGGGACAGTAGGGGATACGCAGTATTTT. Encoded protein: CSVEDGTVGDTQYF.

The genes are TRBV15 and TRBJ1-1; D gene uncertain. Germline CDR1 and CDR2: LNHNV and YYDKDF (reference sequence). V gave up 0 bases and J gave up 3 bases, with 14 bases separating them. This CDR3 is 16 amino acids long. The CDR3 loop is CATSRDGVPVDTEAFF. The CDR3 DNA follows: TGTGCCACCAGCAGAGATGGGGTCCCCGTCGACACTGAAGCTTTCTTT.

This clonotype was seen many times. This sequence joins TRBV28 and TRBJ1-1; D gene unclear. The CDR3 spans 13 residues. Germline V gene sequence: CDR1 MDHEN, CDR2 SYDVKM. Trimming pared 10 bases from V and 0 bases from J, leaving 12 bases between. In DNA form, the CDR3 reads TGTGCCACGATGAGGGCCATGAACACTGAAGCTTTCTTT. Translating gives CATMRAMNTEAFF.

This clonotype has at least ten counts. The chain links TRBV27 to TRBJ2-1, with 8 bases lining up with TRBD1. The germline gives CDR1 MNHEY, CDR2 SMNVEV (reference sequence). V lost 2 bases and J lost 8; bases outside the gene matches: 8. The length of the CDR3 is 15 residues. Here the CDR3 reads CASSLETGAVDEQFF. The CDR3 coding sequence is TGTGCCAGCAGTTTAGAGACAGGGGCTGTAGATGAGCAGTTCTTC.

This clonotype was seen at least ten times. The V gene is TRBV7-2, the J gene TRBJ1-5; D is ambiguous. Trimming shortened V by 0 bases and J by 4 bases, and 7 bases separated the two germline ends. Germline V gives CDR1 SGHTA, CDR2 FQGNSA. CDR3 length: 14 residues. The CDR3 bases are TGTGCCAGCAGCTTAGCGCGGATTAATCAGCCCCAGCATTTT. Protein product: CASSLARINQPQHF.

The rearrangement links TRBV5-4 to TRBJ2-1; 7 bases are a match to TRBD1. Germline assignment: CDR1 SGHNT and CDR2 YYREEE (reference sequence). V trimming: 2 bases; J trimming: 7 bases; junction bases outside the gene matches: 3. CDR3 length: 13 amino acids. CDR3 in amino acids: CASSLLQGNEQFF. CDR3 coding DNA: TGTGCCAGCAGCTTATTACAGGGGAATGAGCAGTTCTTC.

The rearrangement uses TRBV11-3 and TRBJ2-5; D may be TRBD1 (8 bases). CDR1 is SGHNT and CDR2 is YENEEA in the germline V gene. Trimming cost V 5 bases and J 4 bases, with 20 bases left between them. The CDR3 sequence is 16 residues long. The CDR3 region is CASSTSTGGDRETQYF. CDR3 DNA sequence: TGTGCCAGCAGCACTTCTACAGGGGGGGACCGAGAGACCCAGTACTTC.

The chain joins TRBV10-3 to TRBJ2-7; D not resolved. Per germline, CDR1 ENHRY and CDR2 SYGVKD. The CDR3 extends over 13 amino acids. V dropped 6 bases and J dropped 7 bases, with 16 bases sitting between them. The CDR3 nucleotides are TGTGCCATCAGGCTAGGTCGGATAGGAGAGCAGTACTTC. Protein sequence: CAIRLGRIGEQYF.

The chain carries TRBV28 and TRBJ1-3; D not resolved. CDR1 MDHEN and CDR2 SYDVKM come from the germline V gene. Deletions cut 6 bases from V and 0 bases from J, with 12 bases between. The CDR3 sequence is 15 residues long. This chain's CDR3 is CASRPGRLSGNTIYF. The DNA for the CDR3 is TGTGCCAGCAGACCAGGACGACTCTCTGGAAACACCATATATTTT.